Included here is one T cell receptor beta chain sequence, with context. The target of this receptor is not known. No base-level quality is on record; no much larger clone is a single base apart. This entry comes from a study of shared clonotypes between healthy human individuals (TCRdb year 2020). A note on the overall study: A few men and a couple of women, aged 18 to 49 years, made up the cohort. To estimate repertoire size and how much clonotype sharing occurs between individuals, the study deeply sequenced the blood TCR repertoires of several healthy adults. Each donor's leukapheresis produced roughly between about 0.9 and 9.5 billion PBMCs. Libraries were prepared and TCR repertoires were sequenced by different laboratories using diverse techniques, in order to increase sequencing depth and limit assay-specific biases. For each donor, three plates each were used for CD4 naive and CD4 memory, two plates were used for CD8 naive, and one plate was used for CD8 memory. Broader findings and caveats from the paper: Estimated clonotype richness was generally larger for naive than for memory subsets. Sampling was restricted to blood, and TCR repertoires in tissue are likely to differ from TCR repertoires in blood. The small number of donors limited the genetic and exposure-history diversity represented. Rarefaction of sorted-subset datasets indicated incomplete sequencing despite the large sequencing depth. Compared with non-shared clonotypes, clonotypes shared by all four sorted-subset donors had higher generation probabilities. Pairwise subsampling led to the expectation that sequencing depth would affect the degree of clonotype sharing among donors. About 5% of naive CD4, 3.5% of naive CD8, 2.3% of memory CD4, and around 0.42% of memory CD8 clonotypes were shared across several donors.

For the CD8 naive samples, CD45RO-negative cells were positively selected for CCR7, yielding a CD45RA+CCR7+ population from which TemRA cells were excluded. Healthy HIV-negative adults with no recently reported acute infections or vaccinations were included as donors. Only Caucasian adults living in Nashville, Tennessee, USA were represented among the donors. Blood was collected by leukapheresis, and PBMCs were isolated by Ficoll-Histopaque density gradient centrifugation and then cryopreserved in liquid nitrogen vapor phase. Analytical flow cytometry was used to check the purity and quantity of each magnetically sorted T cell population. Genomic DNA was isolated from each sorted fraction and quantified by UV absorbance on a Nanodrop 2000c. TCR CDR3 regions were amplified from genomic DNA by multiplex PCR using the deep immunoSEQ assay. For each cell subset, the extracted genomic DNA was distributed evenly across all wells of several immunoSEQ 96-well plates, and each plate served as one replicate. For sorted subsets, around 0.2 ug of genomic DNA, equivalent to 25,000 to 35,000 T cell genomes, went into each replicate PCR. Purified libraries were measured with a Qubit 3.0 fluorometer, size-checked on a Bioanalyzer 2100, and measured again with the KAPA Library Quantification kit. Every immunoSEQ 96-well plate was sequenced on a dedicated single-read 150-cycle Illumina NextSeq 550 flow cell. For the original study's pipeline: The immunoSEQ output contained only junctional sequences without quality scores, so filtering could not match that applied to full-length reads. To assign V/J genes and CDR3, sequences were annotated using PyIR, a Python wrapper for IgBLAST v1.9, with IMGT germline references. Any read was removed if the V/J assignment was weak (E-value above 1e-6), the CDR3 was missing, or the read contained stop codons, out-of-frame junctions, or ambiguous translated residues. V3J clonotypes were defined by identical inferred V gene, J gene, and CDR3 amino acid sequence. Percentage overlap between repertoires was computed as shared unique clonotypes divided by the size of the smaller repertoire. RTK rarefaction, the Chao1 estimator, and Recon v2.1 estimates of unobserved clonotypes were used to assess repertoire richness. Generation probabilities were computed with OLGA for all TCRbeta clonotypes obtained by the gDNA method from four donors. TCRdb stores this immuneACCESS table with in-frame sequences only. Part of the clones is absent; in the studies checked, under half of the shortfall reflects unresolved V genes, and no reason is known for the rest. The DNA gave D and trimming, while V, J and clone size come from that table. In all, the sample holds approximately 2,000,000 clones, and about 94% of those were seen once. The ten largest make up about 1.7% of the sample.

After removal of 3 bases from V and 6 bases from J, the junction retains 8 bases not matched to a gene. The germline V gene encodes CDR1 WNHNN and CDR2 SYGVQD (reference sequence). The CDR3, cysteine through phenylalanine, is 15 amino acids long. Of all the DNA, just the CDR3 is kept, 45 bases in frame from base 1. The receptor was isolated from a man younger than 35 in good health. Some clones in this sample may be carry-over from other donors' samples. The sequenced sample was naive CD8+ T cells from PBMCs. What the cell subset or site label conveys for this sample: CD45RA+CCR7+. The V and J segments used are TRBV10-1 and TRBJ2-7, and TRBD2 aligns with 10 junction nucleotides. The DNA reads TGCGCCAGCAGTGATAGGGCTAGCGGGGGCGGCGAGCAGTACTTC. The translation is CASSDRASGGGEQYF.